This T cell receptor (beta chain) was observed in a study of cytomegalovirus exposure and HLA in healthy donors. The wider study: It was reported in a later analysis that the same platform had been used for the 120 validation repertoires as for the approximately 700 first-cohort repertoires.

Regarding the study as a whole: For cytomegalovirus status, the classifier reportedly gave diagnoses with high specificity and sensitivity.

Notes on this clone: What it recognizes is unknown.

CDR1 is SQVTM, CDR2 ANQGSEA, per germline. The CDR3 is made up of 13 amino acids. Trimming removed 6 bases from V and 3 bases from J, with 14 bases in between. Repertoires were generated with immunoSEQ multiplex PCR, while TCRdb's copy carries only in-frame clones and drops some. The repertoire holds a few hundred thousand clones, with roughly 84% as singletons. Sequences were obtained from PBMCs. The sequence was collected from a woman in her twenties or thirties in good health and CMV-seropositive. The chain joins TRBV29-1 to TRBJ1-2; D is ambiguous. As DNA, the CDR3 is TGCAGCGTCCCGACCCGGGGTGACTATGGCTACACCTTC. Translation: CSVPTRGDYGYTF. The variable domain in full, completed from reference TRBV29-1 and TRBJ1-2, reads SAVISQKPSRDICQRGTSLTIQCQVDSQVTMMFWYRQQPGQSLTLIATANQGSEATYESGFVIDKFPISRPNLTFSTLTVSNMSPEDSSIYLCSVPTRGDYGYTFGSGTRLTVV.